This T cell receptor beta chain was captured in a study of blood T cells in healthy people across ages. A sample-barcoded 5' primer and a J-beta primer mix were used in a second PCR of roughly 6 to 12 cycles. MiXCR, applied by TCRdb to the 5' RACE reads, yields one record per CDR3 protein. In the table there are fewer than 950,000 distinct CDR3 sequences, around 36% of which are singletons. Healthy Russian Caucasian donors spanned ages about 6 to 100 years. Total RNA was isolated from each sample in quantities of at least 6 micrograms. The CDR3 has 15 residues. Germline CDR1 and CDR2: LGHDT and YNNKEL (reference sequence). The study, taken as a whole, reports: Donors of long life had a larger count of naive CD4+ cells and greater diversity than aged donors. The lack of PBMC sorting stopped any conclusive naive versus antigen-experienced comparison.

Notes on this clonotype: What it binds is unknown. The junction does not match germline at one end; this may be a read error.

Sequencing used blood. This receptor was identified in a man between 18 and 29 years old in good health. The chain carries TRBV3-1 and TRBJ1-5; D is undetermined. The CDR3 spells CASSSGPSSNQPQNF. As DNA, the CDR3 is TGTGCCAGCAGCTCCGGCCCGAGTAGCAATCAGCCCCAGAATTTT.